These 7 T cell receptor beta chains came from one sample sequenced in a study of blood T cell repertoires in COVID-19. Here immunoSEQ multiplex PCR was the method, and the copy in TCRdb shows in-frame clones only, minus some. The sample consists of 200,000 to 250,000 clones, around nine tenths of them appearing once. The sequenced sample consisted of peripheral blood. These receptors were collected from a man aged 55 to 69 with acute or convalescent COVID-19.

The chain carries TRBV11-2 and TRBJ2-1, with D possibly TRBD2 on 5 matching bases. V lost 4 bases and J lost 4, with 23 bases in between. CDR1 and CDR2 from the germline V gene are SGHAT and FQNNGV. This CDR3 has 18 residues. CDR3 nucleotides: TGTGCCAGCAGCTCTTACCATGGTAAGGGCGGGTCGTACAATGAGCAGTTCTTC. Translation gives CASSSYHGKGGSYNEQFF.

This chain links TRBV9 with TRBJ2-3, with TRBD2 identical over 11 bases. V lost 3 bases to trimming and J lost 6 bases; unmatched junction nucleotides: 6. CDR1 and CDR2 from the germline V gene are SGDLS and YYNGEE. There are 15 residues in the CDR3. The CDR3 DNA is TGTGCCAGCAGCGGACCGGGACTAGCGGCGGATACGCAGTATTTT. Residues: CASSGPGLAADTQYF.

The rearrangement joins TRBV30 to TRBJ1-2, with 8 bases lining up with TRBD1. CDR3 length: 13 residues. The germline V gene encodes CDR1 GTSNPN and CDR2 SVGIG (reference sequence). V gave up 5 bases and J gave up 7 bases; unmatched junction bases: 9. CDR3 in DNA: TGTGCCTGGGGAGCAGGGGGCATTGGTGGCTACACCTTC. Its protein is CAWGAGGIGGYTF.

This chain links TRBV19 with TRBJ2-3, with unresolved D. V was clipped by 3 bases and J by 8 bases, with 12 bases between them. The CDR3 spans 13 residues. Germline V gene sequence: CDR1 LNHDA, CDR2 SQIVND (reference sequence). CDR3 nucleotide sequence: TGTGCCAGTAGTATGTCCAGCCAGGCTACGCAGTATTTT. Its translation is CASSMSSQATQYF.

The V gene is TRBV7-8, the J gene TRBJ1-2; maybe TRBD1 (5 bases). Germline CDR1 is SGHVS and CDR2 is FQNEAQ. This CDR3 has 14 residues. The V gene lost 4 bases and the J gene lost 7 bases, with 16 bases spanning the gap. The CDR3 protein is CASSSTTTAFGYTF. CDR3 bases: TGTGCCAGCAGCTCGACGACGACAGCATTTGGCTACACCTTC.

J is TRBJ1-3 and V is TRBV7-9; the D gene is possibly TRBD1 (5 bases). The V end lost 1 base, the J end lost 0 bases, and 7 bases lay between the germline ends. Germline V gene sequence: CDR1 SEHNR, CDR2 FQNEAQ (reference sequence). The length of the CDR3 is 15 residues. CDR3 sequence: CASSLGDSSGNTIYF. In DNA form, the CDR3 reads TGTGCCAGCAGCTTAGGTGACAGCTCTGGAAACACCATATATTTT. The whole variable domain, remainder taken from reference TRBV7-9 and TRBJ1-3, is DTGVSQNPRHKITKRGQNVTFRCDPISEHNRLYWYRQTLGQGPEFLTYFQNEAQLEKSRLLSDRFSAERPKGSFSTLEIQRTEQGDSAMYLCASSLGDSSGNTIYFGEGSWLTVV.

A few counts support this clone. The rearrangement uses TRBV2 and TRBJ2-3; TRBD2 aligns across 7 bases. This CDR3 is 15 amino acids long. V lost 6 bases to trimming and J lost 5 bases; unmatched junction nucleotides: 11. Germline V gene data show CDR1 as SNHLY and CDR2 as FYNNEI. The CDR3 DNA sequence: TGTGCCAGCAGCGCTCGGACGGGGGGAAGAGATACGCAGTATTTT. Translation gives CASSARTGGRDTQYF.